The entry below gives a single TCR beta chain sequence along with its context. As yet, its antigen is unknown. The data were obtained in a study of T cells after yellow fever vaccination. Study results and caveats: Relatively few clonotypes were ones that appeared in both CD4 and CD8 compartments. After the booster, 96% of CD4 and roughly nine tenths of CD8 primary-response clones were re-detected.

TCRdb analysed the 5' RACE reads with MiXCR anew, one entry per CDR3 protein. The data contain about 220,000 distinct CDR3 sequences, roughly 3% of them singletons. Germline loops: CDR1 SNHLY, CDR2 FYNNEI. The ends lost 4 bases at V and 0 bases at J; junction bases unmatched: 2. The CDR3 runs to 15 residues. Sequenced material: CD4+ T cells sorted from PBMCs, taken 10 days after the yellow fever booster vaccination. This clonotype originated in a young man who received the YFV17D yellow fever vaccine. The chain couples TRBV2 to TRBJ2-3; 9 nucleotides agree with TRBD1. DNA of the CDR3: TGTGCCAGCAGTGCGGACAGGGGAAGCACAGATACGCAGTATTTT. Protein product: CASSADRGSTDTQYF.